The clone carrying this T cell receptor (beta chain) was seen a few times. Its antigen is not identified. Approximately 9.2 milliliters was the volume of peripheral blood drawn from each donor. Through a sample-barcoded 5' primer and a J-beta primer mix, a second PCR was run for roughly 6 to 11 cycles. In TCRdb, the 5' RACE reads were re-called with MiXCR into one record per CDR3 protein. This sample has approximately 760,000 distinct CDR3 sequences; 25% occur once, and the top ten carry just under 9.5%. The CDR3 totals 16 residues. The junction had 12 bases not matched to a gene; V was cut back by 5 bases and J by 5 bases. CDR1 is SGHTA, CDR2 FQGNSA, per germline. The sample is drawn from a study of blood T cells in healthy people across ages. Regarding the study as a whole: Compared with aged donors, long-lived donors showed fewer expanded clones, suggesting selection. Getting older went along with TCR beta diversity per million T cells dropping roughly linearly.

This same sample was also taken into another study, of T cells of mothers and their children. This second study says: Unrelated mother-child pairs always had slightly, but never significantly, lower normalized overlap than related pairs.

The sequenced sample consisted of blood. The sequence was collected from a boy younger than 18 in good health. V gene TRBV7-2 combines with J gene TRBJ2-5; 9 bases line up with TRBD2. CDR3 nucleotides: TGTGCCAGCAGCCGAGAGTCTAGCGGGGCATTGGAGACCCAGTACTTC. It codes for CASSRESSGALETQYF.